This is a list of T cell receptor beta chains from one sample in a study of blood T cells in healthy people across ages. TCRdb redid the calling of the 5' RACE reads with MiXCR, one entry per CDR3 protein. The sample carries about 1.8 million distinct CDR3 sequences, roughly 50% recorded once. The source material was blood. These receptors were taken from a woman aged 40 to 50 in good health. CDR3s include the opening cysteine and the closing phenylalanine or tryptophan.

j_gene: TRBJ2-3
v_gene: TRBV7-9
CDR3aa: CASSLEGDSTDTQYF

j_gene: TRBJ1-2
v_gene: TRBV20-1
CDR3aa: CSARGSDYGYTF

j_gene: TRBJ1-2
v_gene: TRBV9
CDR3aa: CASSVVTRPGQGTRNGYTF

j_gene: TRBJ2-3
v_gene: TRBV4-3
CDR3aa: CASSQDSGGADTQYF

j_gene: TRBJ2-1
v_gene: TRBV6-2/TRBV6-3
CDR3aa: CASRPLLPYSYNEQFF

j_gene: TRBJ2-7
v_gene: TRBV28
CDR3aa: CASSTTGGVYEQYF

j_gene: TRBJ2-5
v_gene: TRBV6-1
CDR3aa: CASSEGSGPLQYF

j_gene: TRBJ2-1
v_gene: TRBV7-8
CDR3aa: CASSQGTVDEQFF

j_gene: TRBJ2-1
v_gene: TRBV7-9
CDR3aa: CASSLGWTGGYNEQFF

j_gene: TRBJ2-7
v_gene: TRBV7-2
CDR3aa: CASSPVPKAEGDYEQYF

j_gene: TRBJ2-1
v_gene: TRBV20-1
CDR3aa: CSAIWRGSYNEQFF

j_gene: TRBJ2-1
v_gene: TRBV27
CDR3aa: CASRPGDRPYNEQFF

j_gene: TRBJ1-5
v_gene: TRBV20-1
CDR3aa: CSAIEPGRRNQPQHF

j_gene: TRBJ1-6
v_gene: TRBV6-5
CDR3aa: CASSYDRVYSPLHF

j_gene: TRBJ1-1
v_gene: TRBV12-3/TRBV12-4
CDR3aa: CASSLRGISEAFF

j_gene: TRBJ2-7
v_gene: TRBV7-2
CDR3aa: CASSSLLHGEQYF

j_gene: TRBJ2-4
v_gene: TRBV12-3/TRBV12-4
CDR3aa: CASSSDRVLNIQYF

j_gene: TRBJ2-3
v_gene: TRBV20-1
CDR3aa: CSAPGLTDTQYF

j_gene: TRBJ1-1
v_gene: TRBV9
CDR3aa: CASSVAVRGRDTEAFF